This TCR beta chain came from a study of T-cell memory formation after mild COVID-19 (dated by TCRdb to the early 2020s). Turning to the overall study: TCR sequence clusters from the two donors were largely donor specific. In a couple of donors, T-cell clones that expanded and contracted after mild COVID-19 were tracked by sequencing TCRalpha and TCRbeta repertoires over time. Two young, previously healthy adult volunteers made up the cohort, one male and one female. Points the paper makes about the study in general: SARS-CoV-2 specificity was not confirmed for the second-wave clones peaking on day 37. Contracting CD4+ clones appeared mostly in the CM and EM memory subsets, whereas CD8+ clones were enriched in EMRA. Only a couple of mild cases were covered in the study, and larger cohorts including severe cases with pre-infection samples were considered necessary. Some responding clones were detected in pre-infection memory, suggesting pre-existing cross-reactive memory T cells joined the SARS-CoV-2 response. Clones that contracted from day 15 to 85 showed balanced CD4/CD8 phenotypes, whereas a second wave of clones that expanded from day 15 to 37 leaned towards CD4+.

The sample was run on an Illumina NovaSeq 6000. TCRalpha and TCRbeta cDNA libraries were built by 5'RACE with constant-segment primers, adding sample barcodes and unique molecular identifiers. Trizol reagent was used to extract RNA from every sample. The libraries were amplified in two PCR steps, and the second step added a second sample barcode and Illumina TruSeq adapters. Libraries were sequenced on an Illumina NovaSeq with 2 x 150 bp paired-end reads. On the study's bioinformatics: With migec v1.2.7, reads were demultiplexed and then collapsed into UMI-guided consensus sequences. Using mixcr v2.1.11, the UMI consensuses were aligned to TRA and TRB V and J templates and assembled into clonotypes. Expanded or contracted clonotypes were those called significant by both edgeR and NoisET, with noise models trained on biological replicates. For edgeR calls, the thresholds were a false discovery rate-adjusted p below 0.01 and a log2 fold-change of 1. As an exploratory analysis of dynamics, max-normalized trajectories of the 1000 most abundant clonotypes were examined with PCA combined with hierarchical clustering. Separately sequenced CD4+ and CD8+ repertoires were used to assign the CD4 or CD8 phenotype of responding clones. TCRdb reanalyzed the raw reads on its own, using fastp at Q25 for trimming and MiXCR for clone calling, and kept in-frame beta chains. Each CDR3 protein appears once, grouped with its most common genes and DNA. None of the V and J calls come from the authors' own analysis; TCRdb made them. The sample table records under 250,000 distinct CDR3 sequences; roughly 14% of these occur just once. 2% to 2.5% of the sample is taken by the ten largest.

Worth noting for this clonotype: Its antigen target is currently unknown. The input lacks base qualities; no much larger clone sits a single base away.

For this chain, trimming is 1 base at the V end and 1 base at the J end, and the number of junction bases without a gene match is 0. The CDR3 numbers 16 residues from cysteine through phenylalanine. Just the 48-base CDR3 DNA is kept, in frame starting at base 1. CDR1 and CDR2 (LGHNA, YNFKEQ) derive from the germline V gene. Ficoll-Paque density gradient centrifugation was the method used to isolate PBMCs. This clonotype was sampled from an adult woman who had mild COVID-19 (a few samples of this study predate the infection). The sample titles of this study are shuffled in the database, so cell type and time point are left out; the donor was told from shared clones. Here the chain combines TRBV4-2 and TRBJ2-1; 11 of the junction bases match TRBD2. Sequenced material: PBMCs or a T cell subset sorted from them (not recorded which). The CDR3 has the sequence CASSQVAGGSYNEQFF. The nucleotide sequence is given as TGTGCCAGCAGCCAAGTAGCGGGAGGGTCCTACAATGAGCAGTTCTTC.